This is a list of T cell receptor beta chains from one sample in a study of T-cell reconstitution after alpha-beta-depleted transplantation in children. TCRdb analysed the PCR reads with MiXCR anew, one entry per CDR3 protein. The sample shows about 300,000 distinct CDR3 sequences, roughly a tenth of them seen only once. This material consisted of PBMCs, taken before TCRalphabeta/CD19-depleted stem cell transplant. These receptors all stem from a boy in the first two years of life with acute myeloid leukemia, due to receive a stem cell transplant. Each CDR3 is given with its conserved first and last residue. The D gene is left open where the match is weak. Not all rows give a size; the values are once, few, many and, for expanded clones, a class.

size: many
V: TRBV5-1
J: TRBJ2-1
D: TRBD2
DNA: TGCGCCAGCAGCCCACTAGCGGGGGGGCGAAATGAGCAGTTCTTC
CDR3: CASSPLAGGRNEQFF

size: -
V: TRBV5-4
J: TRBJ2-5
D: -
DNA: TGTGCCAGCCTGCAGCTTGGGGGCGAAGAGACCCAGTACTTC
CDR3: CASLQLGGEETQYF

size: many
V: TRBV5-1
J: TRBJ2-3
D: TRBD2
DNA: TGCGCCAGCAGCAATCGACTAGCGGGGGTTGGCACAGATACGCAGTATTTT
CDR3: CASSNRLAGVGTDTQYF

size: many
V: TRBV5-1
J: TRBJ2-5
D: -
DNA: TGCGCCAGCAGCTTGGATTACGGGACAAAAGAGACCCAGTACTTC
CDR3: CASSLDYGTKETQYF

size: -
V: TRBV20-1
J: TRBJ2-6
D: -
DNA: TGCAGTGCTCAATGGTTCTCTGGGGCCAACGTCCTGACTTTC
CDR3: CSAQWFSGANVLTF

size: many
V: TRBV5-4
J: TRBJ2-3
D: TRBD1
DNA: TGTGCCAGCAAGGACAGGGGGCGCGTAGATACGCAGTATTTT
CDR3: CASKDRGRVDTQYF

size: many
V: TRBV25-1
J: TRBJ2-2
D: -
DNA: TGTGCCAGCAAGAAGGGGTCCGGGGAGCTGTTTTTT
CDR3: CASKKGSGELFF

size: many
V: TRBV5-1
J: TRBJ1-2
D: TRBD1
DNA: TGTGCCAGCAGCCCGGGGACAGCCTATGGCTACACCTTC
CDR3: CASSPGTAYGYTF

size: many
V: TRBV5-1
J: TRBJ2-1
D: TRBD1
DNA: TGCGCCAGCAGCTTTGGAGAGGGGGCATACAATGAGCAGTTCTTC
CDR3: CASSFGEGAYNEQFF

size: many
V: TRBV5-1
J: TRBJ1-5
D: -
DNA: TGCGCCAGCAGCTTGGAGGGGTATAGCAATCAGCCCCAGCATTTT
CDR3: CASSLEGYSNQPQHF

size: few
V: TRBV6-2/TRBV6-3
J: TRBJ2-7
D: -
DNA: TGTGCCAGCCTGACCACCGGGCAGCGGGCAACCTACGAGCAGTACTTC
CDR3: CASLTTGQRATYEQYF

size: many
V: TRBV20-1
J: TRBJ2-5
D: -
DNA: TGCAGTGCTGCGAGGGGAGACCAGTACTTC
CDR3: CSAARGDQYF

size: few
V: TRBV30
J: TRBJ1-4
D: -
DNA: TGTGCCTGGAGCCGACAGTGGGGGAATGAAAAACTGTTTTTT
CDR3: CAWSRQWGNEKLFF

size: many
V: TRBV3-1
J: TRBJ2-7
D: -
DNA: TGTGCCAGCAGCCCAAGAAGGCAGTACTTC
CDR3: CASSPRRQYF

size: many
V: TRBV2
J: TRBJ2-3
D: TRBD2
DNA: TGTGCCAGCGGACTAGATGGATCAGATACGCAGTATTTT
CDR3: CASGLDGSDTQYF

size: many
V: TRBV13
J: TRBJ1-1
D: TRBD1
DNA: TGTGCCAGCAGCATGGTAGGGGGCATGAACACTGAAGCTTTCTTT
CDR3: CASSMVGGMNTEAFF

size: many
V: TRBV12-3/TRBV12-4
J: TRBJ2-7
D: -
DNA: TGTGCCAGCAGTTTAGGGGGGATGACAAACGAGCAGTACTTC
CDR3: CASSLGGMTNEQYF

size: few
V: TRBV19
J: TRBJ1-5
D: -
DNA: TGTGCCAGTAGTATAGCGACGGTAAGCAATCAGCCCCAGCATTTT
CDR3: CASSIATVSNQPQHF

size: many
V: TRBV28
J: TRBJ1-2
D: -
DNA: TGTGCCAGCAGTGCCCCCCCGGGCTATGGCTACACCTTC
CDR3: CASSAPPGYGYTF

size: many
V: TRBV5-1
J: TRBJ2-1
D: TRBD1
DNA: TGCGCCAGCAGATTGGACAGGGACAATGAGCAGTTCTTC
CDR3: CASRLDRDNEQFF

size: many
V: TRBV28
J: TRBJ1-2
D: -
DNA: TGTGCCAGCAGTCTGAGCAGCGCATATGGCTACACCTTC
CDR3: CASSLSSAYGYTF

size: many
V: TRBV28
J: TRBJ2-6
D: TRBD1
DNA: TGTGCCAAGCCCGCGCGACAGGGTTACTCTGGGGCCAACGTCCTGACTTTC
CDR3: CAKPARQGYSGANVLTF

size: many
V: TRBV28
J: TRBJ2-4
D: -
DNA: TGTGCCAGCAGTCGCGGACAGAGACGGGCCAAAAACATTCAGTACTTC
CDR3: CASSRGQRRAKNIQYF

size: few
V: TRBV6-5
J: TRBJ2-5
D: -
DNA: TGTGCCAGCAGTTACTCGGGCGGAGGGGGGACCCAGTACTTC
CDR3: CASSYSGGGGTQYF

size: many
V: TRBV7-6
J: TRBJ2-2
D: -
DNA: TGTGCCAGCAGCTTAACGGTCACCGGGGAGCTGTTTTTT
CDR3: CASSLTVTGELFF

size: many
V: TRBV10-3
J: TRBJ1-2
D: TRBD1
DNA: TGTGCCATCAACAGGGGAGCTAACTATGGCTACACCTTC
CDR3: CAINRGANYGYTF

size: many
V: TRBV20-1
J: TRBJ1-5
D: -
DNA: TGCAGTGCTCACCCGGGGCAGGGACGAATTAGCAATCAGCCCCAGCATTTT
CDR3: CSAHPGQGRISNQPQHF

size: many
V: TRBV3-1
J: TRBJ1-2
D: -
DNA: TGTGCCAGCAGCCAAGAGGGGTTCCCGGGTGGCTACACCTTC
CDR3: CASSQEGFPGGYTF

size: many
V: TRBV12-3/TRBV12-4
J: TRBJ2-7
D: TRBD2
DNA: TGTGCCAGCAGTCCCAGCGGGGCCTACGAGCAGTACTTC
CDR3: CASSPSGAYEQYF

size: many
V: TRBV28
J: TRBJ1-6
D: -
DNA: TGTGCCAGCAGGGGGCCCGAACCCCTCCACTTT
CDR3: CASRGPEPLHF

size: -
V: TRBV12-3/TRBV12-4
J: TRBJ2-7
D: TRBD1
DNA: TGTGCCAGCAGTTTGGGTCCGGGACAGGGAATTTACGAGCAGTACTTC
CDR3: CASSLGPGQGIYEQYF

size: many
V: TRBV20-1
J: TRBJ2-5
D: -
DNA: TGCAGTGCTAGAGATCGAGGATTCCAAGAGACCCAGTACTTC
CDR3: CSARDRGFQETQYF

size: many
V: TRBV28
J: TRBJ2-2
D: -
DNA: TGTGCCAGCAGTTCTTGGTCGAACACCGGGGAGCTGTTTTTT
CDR3: CASSSWSNTGELFF